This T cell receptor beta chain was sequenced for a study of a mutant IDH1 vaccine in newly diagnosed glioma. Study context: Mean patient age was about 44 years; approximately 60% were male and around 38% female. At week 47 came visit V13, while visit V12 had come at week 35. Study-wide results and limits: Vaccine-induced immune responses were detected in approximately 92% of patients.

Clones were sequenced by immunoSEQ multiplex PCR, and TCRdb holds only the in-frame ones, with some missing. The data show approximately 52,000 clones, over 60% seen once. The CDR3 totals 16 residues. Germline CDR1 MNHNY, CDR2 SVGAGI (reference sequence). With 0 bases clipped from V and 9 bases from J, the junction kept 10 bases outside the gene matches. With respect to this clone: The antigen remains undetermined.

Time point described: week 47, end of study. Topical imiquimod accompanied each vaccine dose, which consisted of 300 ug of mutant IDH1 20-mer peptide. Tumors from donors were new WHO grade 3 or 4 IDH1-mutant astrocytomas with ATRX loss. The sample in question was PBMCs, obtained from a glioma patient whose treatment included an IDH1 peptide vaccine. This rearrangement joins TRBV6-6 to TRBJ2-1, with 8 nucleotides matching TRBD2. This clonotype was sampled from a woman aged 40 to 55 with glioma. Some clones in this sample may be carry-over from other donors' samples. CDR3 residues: CASSYSSTSGRGEQFF. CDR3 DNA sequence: TGTGCCAGCAGTTACTCGAGTACTAGCGGTAGGGGTGAGCAGTTCTTC.